This TCR beta chain is from a study of T cell responses to AZD1222 COVID-19 vaccine. Study conclusions and caveats: White British people made up most donors, females outnumbered males, and clonal diversity was possibly underestimated. Close to half of spike-specific TCRs reportedly recognize unmutated variant regions. Repertoire collection took place solely once the T cell response had peaked.

V lost 7 bases and J lost 4, with 19 bases in between. Germline CDR1 MDHEN, CDR2 SYDVKM. CDR3 length equals 15 residues. Profiling relied on immunoSEQ multiplex PCR, and the TCRdb table lists in-frame clones only, not all of them. The repertoire consists of 120,000 to 150,000 clones, with 70% to 90% occurring once and the leading ten covering 2.5% to 3.5%. A note on this clone: The antigen is not known.

The sample consisted of peripheral blood, taken 28 days after the second AZD1222 dose. This receptor was taken from an adult who received the AZD1222 COVID-19 vaccine. This sequence joins TRBV28 and TRBJ1-1; a weak D match, TRBD1 (6 bases). CDR3 amino acids: CASTLWGGSSTEAFF. CDR3 coding DNA: TGTGCCAGCACCCTCTGGGGGGGCTCGAGCACTGAAGCTTTCTTT.